This T cell receptor beta chain was identified in a study of blood T cell repertoires in COVID-19. Study overall: Material from acute and convalescent COVID-19 was sourced from the United States, Italy and Spain. T cells, B-cell-depleted T cells, or PBMCs provided the cDNA or gDNA that served as material.

As originally analysed: Nucleated cell number was recorded as an estimate derived from reference gene primer amplification. TCRdb's copy holds only in-frame clones and misses some; the assay was immunoSEQ multiplex PCR. V and J calls plus clone size are reproduced from that table; the DNA served to infer D and trimming. Found here are 20,000 to 25,000 clones, approximately 73% of them singletons; the top ten hold 15% to 20%. The V gene's germline CDR1 is SGHNT and CDR2 YYREEE (reference sequence). The CDR3 is made up of 12 amino acids. The V and J ends lost 5 bases and 7 bases respectively, with 12 bases between them.

This receptor was identified in a human donor in a cohort sampled during active or convalescent COVID-19. The J gene is TRBJ1-2, the V gene TRBV5-4; D ambiguous. The sequenced material came from peripheral blood. In DNA, the CDR3 is TGTGCCAGCAGGGCGATTTCGGGTGGCTACACCTTC. This sequence encodes CASRAISGGYTF.